This TCR beta chain is drawn from a study of cytomegalovirus exposure and HLA in healthy donors. V was clipped by 3 bases and J by 8 bases, with 8 bases between them. The germline CDR1 and CDR2 sequences are PRHDT and FYEKMQ (reference sequence). The CDR3 extends over 12 amino acids. General study findings and limits: With further analysis later on, most CMV-associated TCR beta chains appeared HLA-restricted. Roughly uniform sequencing depth across donors was assumed, possibly incorrectly.

PCR amplification relied on 60 Vbeta primers (plus 13 Jbeta primers). The data were produced by immunoSEQ multiplex PCR, yet TCRdb's version contains in-frame clones alone and is incomplete. The data show about 220,000 clones, with roughly 70% seen just once and 1.8% held by the top ten. Concerning this clone: Its antigen is currently unknown.

The sequenced sample consisted of PBMCs. The V gene is TRBV13, the J gene TRBJ2-1, with D possibly matching TRBD2 (6 bases). This sequence was found in a woman aged 25 to 39 in good health and CMV-seronegative. The CDR3 here is CASSFTSYEQFF. In DNA, the CDR3 is TGTGCCAGCAGCTTTACTAGCTATGAGCAGTTCTTC.